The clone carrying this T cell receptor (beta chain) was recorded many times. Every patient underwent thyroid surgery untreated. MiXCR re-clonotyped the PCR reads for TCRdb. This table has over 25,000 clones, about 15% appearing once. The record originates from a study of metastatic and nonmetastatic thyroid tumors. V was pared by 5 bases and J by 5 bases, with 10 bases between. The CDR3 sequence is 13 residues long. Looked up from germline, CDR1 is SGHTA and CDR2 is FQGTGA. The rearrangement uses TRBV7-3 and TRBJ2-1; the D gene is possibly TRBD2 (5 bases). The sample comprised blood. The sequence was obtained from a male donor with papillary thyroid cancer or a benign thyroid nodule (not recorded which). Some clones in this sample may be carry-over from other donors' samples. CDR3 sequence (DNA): TGTGCCAGCAGCCAAGGACTGGACAATGAGCAGTTCTTC. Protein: CASSQGLDNEQFF.